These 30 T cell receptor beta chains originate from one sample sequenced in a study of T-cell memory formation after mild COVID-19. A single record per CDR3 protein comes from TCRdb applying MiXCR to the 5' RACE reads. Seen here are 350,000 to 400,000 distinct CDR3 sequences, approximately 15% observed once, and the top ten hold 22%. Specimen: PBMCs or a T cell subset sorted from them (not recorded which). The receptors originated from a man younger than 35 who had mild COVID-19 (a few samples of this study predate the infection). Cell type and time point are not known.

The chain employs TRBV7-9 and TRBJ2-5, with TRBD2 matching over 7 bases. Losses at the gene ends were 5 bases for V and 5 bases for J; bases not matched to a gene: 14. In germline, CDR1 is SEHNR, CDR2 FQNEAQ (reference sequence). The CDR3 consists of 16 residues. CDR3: CASSPRLASGGETQYF. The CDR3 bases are TGTGCCAGCAGCCCAAGACTAGCTTCGGGCGGGGAGACCCAGTACTTC.

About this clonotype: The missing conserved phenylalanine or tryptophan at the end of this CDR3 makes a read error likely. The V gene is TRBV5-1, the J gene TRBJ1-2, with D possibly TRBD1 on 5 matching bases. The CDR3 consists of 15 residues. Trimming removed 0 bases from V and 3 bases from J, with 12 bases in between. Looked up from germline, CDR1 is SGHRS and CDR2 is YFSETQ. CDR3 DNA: TGCGCCAGCAGCTTGGCGGGGCGGAGGGACTATGGCTACACCTCC. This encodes CASSLAGRRDYGYTS.

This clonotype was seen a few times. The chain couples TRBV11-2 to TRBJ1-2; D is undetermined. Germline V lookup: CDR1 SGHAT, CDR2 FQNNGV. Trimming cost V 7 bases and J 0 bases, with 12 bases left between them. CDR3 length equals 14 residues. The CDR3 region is CASTPDYSNYGYTF. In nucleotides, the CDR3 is TGTGCCAGCACCCCGGATTACTCTAACTATGGCTACACCTTC.

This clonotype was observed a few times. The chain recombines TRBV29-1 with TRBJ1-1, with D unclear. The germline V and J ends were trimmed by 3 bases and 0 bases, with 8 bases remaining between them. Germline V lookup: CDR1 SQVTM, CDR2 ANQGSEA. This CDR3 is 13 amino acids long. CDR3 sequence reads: CSVDSNMNTEAFF. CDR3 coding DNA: TGCAGCGTTGACAGTAACATGAACACTGAAGCTTTCTTT.

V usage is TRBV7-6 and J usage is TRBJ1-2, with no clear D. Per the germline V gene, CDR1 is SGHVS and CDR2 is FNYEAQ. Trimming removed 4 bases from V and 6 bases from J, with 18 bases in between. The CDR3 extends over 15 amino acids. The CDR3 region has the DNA TGTGCCAGCAGCTCCCGGGCCGGTCCTTCCAATGGCTACACCTTC. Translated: CASSSRAGPSNGYTF.

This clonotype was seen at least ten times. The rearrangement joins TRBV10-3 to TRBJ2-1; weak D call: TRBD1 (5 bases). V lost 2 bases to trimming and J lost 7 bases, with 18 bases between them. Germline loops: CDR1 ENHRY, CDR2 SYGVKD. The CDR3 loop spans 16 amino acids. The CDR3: CAISEPDIPTMNEQFF. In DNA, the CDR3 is TGTGCCATCAGTGAGCCGGACATCCCAACGATGAATGAGCAGTTCTTC.

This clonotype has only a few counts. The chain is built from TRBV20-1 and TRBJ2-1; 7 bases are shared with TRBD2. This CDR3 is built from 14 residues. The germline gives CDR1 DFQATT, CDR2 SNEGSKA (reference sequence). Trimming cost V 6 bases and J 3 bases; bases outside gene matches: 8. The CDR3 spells CSAPRAGDYNEQFF. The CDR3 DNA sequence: TGCAGTGCCCCTCGGGCGGGGGACTACAATGAGCAGTTCTTC.

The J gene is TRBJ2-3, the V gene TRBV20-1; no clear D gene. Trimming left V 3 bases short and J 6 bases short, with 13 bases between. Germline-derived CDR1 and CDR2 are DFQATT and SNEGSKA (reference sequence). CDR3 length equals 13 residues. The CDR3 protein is CSARGSLRDTQYF. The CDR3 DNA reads TGCAGTGCTAGGGGATCCCTCCGGGATACGCAGTATTTT.

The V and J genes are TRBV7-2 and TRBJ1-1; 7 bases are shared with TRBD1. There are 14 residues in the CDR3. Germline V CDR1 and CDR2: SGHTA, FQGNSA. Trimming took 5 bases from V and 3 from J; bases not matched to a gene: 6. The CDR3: CASSPGTEHTEAFF. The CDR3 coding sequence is TGTGCCAGCAGCCCGGGGACAGAACACACTGAAGCTTTCTTT.

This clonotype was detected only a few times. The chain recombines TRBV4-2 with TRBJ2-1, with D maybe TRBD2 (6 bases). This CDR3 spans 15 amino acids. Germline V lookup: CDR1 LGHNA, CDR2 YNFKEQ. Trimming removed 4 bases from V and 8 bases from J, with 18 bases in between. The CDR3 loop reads CASSRLGTGGHEQFF. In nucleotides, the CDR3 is TGTGCCAGCAGCCGTCTAGGGACTGGGGGACATGAGCAGTTCTTC.

CDR3 sequence: CASSFLPGQGTYEQYF. CDR3 bases: TGTGCCAGCAGCTTTCTCCCGGGACAGGGGACCTACGAGCAGTACTTC. The chain links TRBV7-8 to TRBJ2-7; 10 bases line up with TRBD1. The germline V gene has CDR1 SGHVS and CDR2 FQNEAQ. The trim removed 3 bases at V and 2 bases at J, leaving 7 bases unmatched. The CDR3 contains 16 residues.

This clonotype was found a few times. DNA of the CDR3: TGTGCCACCAGGGCATACCGGGGGGTAAGGGAGCAGTTCTTC. Protein product: CATRAYRGVREQFF. V gene TRBV15 combines with J gene TRBJ2-1, with 7 bases identical to TRBD2. The length of the CDR3 is 14 residues. J lost 10 bases, V lost 6 bases, and 12 bases had no gene match. CDR1 is LNHNV, CDR2 YYDKDF, per germline (reference sequence). Full variable domain (rest looked up from reference TRBV15 and TRBJ2-1): DAMVIQNPRYQVTQFGKPVTLSCSQTLNHNVMYWYQQKSSQAPKLLFHYYDKDFNNEADTPDNFQSRRPNTSFCFLDIRSPGLGDTAMYLCATRAYRGVREQFFGPGTRLTVL.

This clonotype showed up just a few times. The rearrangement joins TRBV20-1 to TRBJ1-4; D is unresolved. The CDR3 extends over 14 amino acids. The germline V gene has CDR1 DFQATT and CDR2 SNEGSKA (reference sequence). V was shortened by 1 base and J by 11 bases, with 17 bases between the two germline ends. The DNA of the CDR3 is TGCAGTGCTAGAGTGCTTGCCTCAGAAGGGAAACTGTTTTTT. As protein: CSARVLASEGKLFF.

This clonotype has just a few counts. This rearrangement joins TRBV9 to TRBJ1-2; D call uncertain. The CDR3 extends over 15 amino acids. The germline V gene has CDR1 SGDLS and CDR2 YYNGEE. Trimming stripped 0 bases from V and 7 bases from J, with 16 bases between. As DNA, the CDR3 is TGTGCCAGCAGCGTAGCTTGTCAAAGGATGTGTGGCTACACCTTC. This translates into CASSVACQRMCGYTF.

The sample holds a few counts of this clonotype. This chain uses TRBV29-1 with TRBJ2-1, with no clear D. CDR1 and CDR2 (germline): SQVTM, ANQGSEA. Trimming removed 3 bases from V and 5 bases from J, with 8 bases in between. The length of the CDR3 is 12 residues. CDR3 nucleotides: TGCAGCGTTGATTATGGGAACAATGAGCAGTTCTTC. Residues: CSVDYGNNEQFF.

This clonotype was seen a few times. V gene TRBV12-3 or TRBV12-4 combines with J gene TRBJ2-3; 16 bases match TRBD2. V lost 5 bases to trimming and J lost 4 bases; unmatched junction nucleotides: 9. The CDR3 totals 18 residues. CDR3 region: CASSPGTSGGGMPDTQYF. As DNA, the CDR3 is TGTGCCAGCAGTCCCGGGACTAGCGGGGGGGGAATGCCAGATACGCAGTATTTT.

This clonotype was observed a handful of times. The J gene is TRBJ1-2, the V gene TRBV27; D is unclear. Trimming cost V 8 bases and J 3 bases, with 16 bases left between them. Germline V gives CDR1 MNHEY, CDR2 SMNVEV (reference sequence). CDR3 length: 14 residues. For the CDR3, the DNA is TGTGCCAGCGGCCGGGCCCCCGGGGACTATGGCTACACCTTC. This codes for CASGRAPGDYGYTF.

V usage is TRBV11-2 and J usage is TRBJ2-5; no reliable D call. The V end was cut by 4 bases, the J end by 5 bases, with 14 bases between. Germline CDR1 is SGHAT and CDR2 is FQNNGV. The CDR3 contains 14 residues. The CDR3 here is CASSSERLPETQYF. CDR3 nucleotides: TGTGCCAGCAGCTCAGAACGGCTACCGGAGACCCAGTACTTC.

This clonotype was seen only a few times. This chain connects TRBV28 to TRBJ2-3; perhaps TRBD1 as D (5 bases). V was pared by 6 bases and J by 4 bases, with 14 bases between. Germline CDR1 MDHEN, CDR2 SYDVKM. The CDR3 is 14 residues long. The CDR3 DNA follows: TGTGCCAGCAGGGAAGGGGCGGTTGCAGATACGCAGTATTTT. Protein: CASREGAVADTQYF.

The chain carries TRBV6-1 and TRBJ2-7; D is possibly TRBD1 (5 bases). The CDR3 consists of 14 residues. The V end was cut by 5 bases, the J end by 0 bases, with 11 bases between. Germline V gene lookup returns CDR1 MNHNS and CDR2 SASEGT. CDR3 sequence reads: CASSPRQSSYEQYF. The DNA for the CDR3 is TGTGCCAGCAGTCCCCGACAGAGCTCCTACGAGCAGTACTTC.

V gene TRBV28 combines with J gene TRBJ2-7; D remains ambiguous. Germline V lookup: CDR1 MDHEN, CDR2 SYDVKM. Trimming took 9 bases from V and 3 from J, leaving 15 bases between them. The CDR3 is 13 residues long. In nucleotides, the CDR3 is TGTGCCAGTAGGGCGTCTCCGAACTACGAGCAGTACTTC. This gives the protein CASRASPNYEQYF. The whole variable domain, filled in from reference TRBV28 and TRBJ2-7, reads DVKVTQSSRYLVKRTGEKVFLECVQDMDHENMFWYRQDPGLGLRLIYFSYDVKMKEKGDIPEGYSVSREKKERFSLILESASTNQTSMYLCASRASPNYEQYFGPGTRLTVT.

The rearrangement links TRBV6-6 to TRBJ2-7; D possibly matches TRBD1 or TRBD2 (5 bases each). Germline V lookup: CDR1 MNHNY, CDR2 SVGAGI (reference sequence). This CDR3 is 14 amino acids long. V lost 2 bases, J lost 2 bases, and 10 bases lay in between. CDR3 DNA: TGTGCCAGCAGTTACGACCGGGGCCCCTACGAGCAGTACTTC. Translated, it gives CASSYDRGPYEQYF.

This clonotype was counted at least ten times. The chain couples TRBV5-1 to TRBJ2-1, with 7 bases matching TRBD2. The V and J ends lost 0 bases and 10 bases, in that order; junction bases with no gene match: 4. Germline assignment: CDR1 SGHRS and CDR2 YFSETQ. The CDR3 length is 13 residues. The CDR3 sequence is CASSLGGGAEQFF. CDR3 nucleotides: TGCGCCAGCAGCTTGGGGGGGGGAGCAGAGCAGTTCTTC.

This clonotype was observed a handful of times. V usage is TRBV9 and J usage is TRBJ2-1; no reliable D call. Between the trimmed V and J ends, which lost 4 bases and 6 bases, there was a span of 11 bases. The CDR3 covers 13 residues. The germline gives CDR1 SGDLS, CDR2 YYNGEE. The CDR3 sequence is CASSPPQRNEQFF. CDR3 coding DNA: TGTGCCAGCAGCCCCCCCCAGCGCAATGAGCAGTTCTTC.

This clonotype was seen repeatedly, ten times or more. The CDR3 DNA is TGTGCCAGCAGTTATTCGGGTCGTAATCAGCCCCAGCATTTT. Translation gives CASSYSGRNQPQHF. This sequence joins TRBV6-5 and TRBJ1-5, with D uncertain. The CDR3 extends over 14 amino acids. The V end was cut by 3 bases, the J end by 4 bases, with 10 bases between. Looked up from germline, CDR1 is MNHEY and CDR2 is SVGAGI.

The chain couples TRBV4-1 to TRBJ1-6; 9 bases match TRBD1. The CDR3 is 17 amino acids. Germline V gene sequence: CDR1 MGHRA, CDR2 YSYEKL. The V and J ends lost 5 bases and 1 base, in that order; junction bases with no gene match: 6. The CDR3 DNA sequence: TGCGCCAGCAGCTCAAGACAGGGGGGTTCCTATAATTCACCCCTCCACTTT. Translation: CASSSRQGGSYNSPLHF.

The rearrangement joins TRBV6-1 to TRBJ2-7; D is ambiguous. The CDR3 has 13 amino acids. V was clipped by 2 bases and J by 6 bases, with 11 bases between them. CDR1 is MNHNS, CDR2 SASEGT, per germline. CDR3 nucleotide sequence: TGTGCCAGCAGTGAATACGAGAGAGGCGAGCAGTACGTC. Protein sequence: CASSEYERGEQYV.

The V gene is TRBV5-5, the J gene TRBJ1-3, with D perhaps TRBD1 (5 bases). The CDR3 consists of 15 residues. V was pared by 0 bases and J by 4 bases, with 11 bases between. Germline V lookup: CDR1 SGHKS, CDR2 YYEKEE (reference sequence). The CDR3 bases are TGTGCCAGCAGCTTGGATCGGGACCGGGGAAACACCATATATTTT. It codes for CASSLDRDRGNTIYF.

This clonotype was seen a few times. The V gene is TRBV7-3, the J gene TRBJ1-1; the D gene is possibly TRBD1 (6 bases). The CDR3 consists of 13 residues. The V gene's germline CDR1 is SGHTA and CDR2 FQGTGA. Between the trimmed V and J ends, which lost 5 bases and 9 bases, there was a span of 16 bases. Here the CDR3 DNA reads TGTGCCAGCAGCCAGGTTACGGGGGGCCAAGCTTTCTTT. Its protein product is CASSQVTGGQAFF.

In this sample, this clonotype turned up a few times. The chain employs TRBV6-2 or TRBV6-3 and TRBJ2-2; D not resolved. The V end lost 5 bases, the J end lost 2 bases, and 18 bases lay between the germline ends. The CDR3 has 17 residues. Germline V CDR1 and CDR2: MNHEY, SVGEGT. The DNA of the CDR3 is TGTGCCAGCAGTCCCGCGCCGGTTTTAACCAACACCGGGGAGCTGTTTTTT. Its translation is CASSPAPVLTNTGELFF.